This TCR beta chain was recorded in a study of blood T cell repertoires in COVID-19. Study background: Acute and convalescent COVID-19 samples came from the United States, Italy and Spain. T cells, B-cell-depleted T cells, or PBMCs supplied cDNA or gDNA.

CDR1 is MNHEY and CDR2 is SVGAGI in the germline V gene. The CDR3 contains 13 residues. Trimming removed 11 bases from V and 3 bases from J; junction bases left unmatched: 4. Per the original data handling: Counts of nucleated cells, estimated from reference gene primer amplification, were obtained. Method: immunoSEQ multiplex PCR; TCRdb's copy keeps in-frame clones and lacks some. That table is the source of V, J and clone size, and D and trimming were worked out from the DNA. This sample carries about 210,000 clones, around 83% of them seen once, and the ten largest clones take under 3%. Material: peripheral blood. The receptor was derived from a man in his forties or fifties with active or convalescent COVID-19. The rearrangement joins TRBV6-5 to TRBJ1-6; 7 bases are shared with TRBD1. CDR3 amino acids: CAGRQGYNSPLHF. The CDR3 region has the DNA TGTGCCGGAAGACAGGGCTATAATTCACCCCTCCACTTT.